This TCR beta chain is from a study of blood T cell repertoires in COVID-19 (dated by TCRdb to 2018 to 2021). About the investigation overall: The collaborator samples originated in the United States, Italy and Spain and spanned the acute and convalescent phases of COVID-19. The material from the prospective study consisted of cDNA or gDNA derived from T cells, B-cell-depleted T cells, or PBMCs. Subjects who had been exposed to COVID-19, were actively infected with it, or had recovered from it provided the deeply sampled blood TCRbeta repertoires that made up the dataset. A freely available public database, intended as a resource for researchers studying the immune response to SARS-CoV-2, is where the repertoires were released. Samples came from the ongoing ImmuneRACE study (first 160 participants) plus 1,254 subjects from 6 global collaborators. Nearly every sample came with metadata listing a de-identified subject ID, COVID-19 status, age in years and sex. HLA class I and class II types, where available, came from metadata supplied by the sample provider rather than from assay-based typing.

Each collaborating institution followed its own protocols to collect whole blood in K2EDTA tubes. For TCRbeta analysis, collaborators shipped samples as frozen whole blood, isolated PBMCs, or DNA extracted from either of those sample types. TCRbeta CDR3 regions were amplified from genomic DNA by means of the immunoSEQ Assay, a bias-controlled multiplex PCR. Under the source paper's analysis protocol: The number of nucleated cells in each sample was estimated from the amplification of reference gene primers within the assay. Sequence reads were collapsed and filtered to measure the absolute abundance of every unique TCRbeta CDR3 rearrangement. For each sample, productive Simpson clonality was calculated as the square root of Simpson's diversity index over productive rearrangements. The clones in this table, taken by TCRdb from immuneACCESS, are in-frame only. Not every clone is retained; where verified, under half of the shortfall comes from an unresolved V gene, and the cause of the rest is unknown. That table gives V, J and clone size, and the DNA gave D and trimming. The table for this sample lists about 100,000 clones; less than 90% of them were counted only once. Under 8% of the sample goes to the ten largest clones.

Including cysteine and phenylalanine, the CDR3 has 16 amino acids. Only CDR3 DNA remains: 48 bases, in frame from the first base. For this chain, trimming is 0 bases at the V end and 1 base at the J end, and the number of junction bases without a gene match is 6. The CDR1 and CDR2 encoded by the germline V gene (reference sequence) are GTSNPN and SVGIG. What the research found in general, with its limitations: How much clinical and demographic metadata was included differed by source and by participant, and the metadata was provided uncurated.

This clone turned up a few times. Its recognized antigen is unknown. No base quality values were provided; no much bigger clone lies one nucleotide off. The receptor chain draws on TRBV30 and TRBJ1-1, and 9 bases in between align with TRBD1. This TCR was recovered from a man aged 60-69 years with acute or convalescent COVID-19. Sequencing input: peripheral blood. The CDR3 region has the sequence CAWSVLGTGPNTEAFF. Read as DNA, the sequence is TGTGCCTGGAGTGTTCTGGGGACAGGGCCGAACACTGAAGCTTTCTTT.